What follows are 5 T cell receptor beta chains derived from one specimen sequenced in a study of OX40 agonist ivuxolimab in advanced cancers. TCRdb keeps only in-frame clones here, not all; method: immunoSEQ multiplex PCR. The repertoire consists of 60,000 or so clones, with 84% occurring once and the leading ten covering 2.4%. The specimen comprised CD4+ or CD8+ T cells sorted from blood, sampled in a trial of the OX40 agonist ivuxolimab. These receptor sequences come from an adult with an advanced solid tumor such as melanoma, head and neck, liver or kidney cancer.

This sequence joins TRBV7-3 and TRBJ2-3; 7 bases agree with TRBD1. Germline V CDR1 and CDR2: SGHTA, FQGTGA. The CDR3 runs 15 residues. The V segment lost 5 bases and the J segment 3 bases; nucleotides outside the gene matches: 8. CDR3 sequence (DNA): TGTGCCAGCAGCAGAGACAGGGCTGGAACAGATACGCAGTATTTT. This translates into CASSRDRAGTDTQYF.

The V call is TRBV6-1, the J call TRBJ1-2, with TRBD1 identical over 7 bases. In germline, CDR1 is MNHNS, CDR2 SASEGT. This CDR3 has 13 amino acids. V was clipped by 7 bases and J by 7 bases; unmatched bases: 9. CDR3 DNA: TGTGCCAGCAATTACAGGGGAGGGGGTGGCTACACCTTC. Translating it yields CASNYRGGGGYTF.

This clone has just one count. This rearrangement joins TRBV7-6 to TRBJ2-1; no clear D gene. V shed 6 bases and J shed 7 bases, with 10 bases lying between them. Germline V gene lookup returns CDR1 SGHVS and CDR2 FNYEAQ. This CDR3 region has 12 residues. The CDR3, as DNA: TGTGCCAGCAGAAAAACGGGTAATGAGCAGTTCTTC. Amino acids: CASRKTGNEQFF.

The chain couples TRBV5-1 to TRBJ2-3; 9 bases map to TRBD1. V trimming: 3 bases; J trimming: 0 bases; junction bases outside the gene matches: 5. Germline CDR1 reads SGHRS; CDR2 reads YFSETQ. The CDR3 sequence is 16 residues long. The DNA of the CDR3 is TGCGCCAGCAGCTGGGACAGGGCATCTAGCACAGATACGCAGTATTTT. Translation gives CASSWDRASSTDTQYF.

The chain uses TRBV6-5 and TRBJ1-3; tentative D call: TRBD1 (6 bases). The CDR3 covers 15 residues. Deletions cut 7 bases from V and 4 bases from J, with 17 bases between. Germline CDR1 is MNHEY and CDR2 is SVGAGI. The CDR3 here is CASTVAAGVGNTIYF. The DNA of the CDR3 is TGTGCCAGCACTGTTGCGGCAGGGGTAGGAAACACCATATATTTT.